This T cell receptor (beta chain) was captured by sequencing in a study of T-cell reconstitution after alpha-beta-depleted transplantation in children. This clonotype was seen ten or more times. This CDR3 has 15 amino acids. V was cut by 0 bases and J by 3 bases, with 11 bases left in between. CDR1 and CDR2 (germline): LGHNA, YNFKEQ. TCRbeta library preparation incorporated unique molecular identifiers. Each CDR3 protein gets one entry after TCRdb re-called the PCR reads with MiXCR. The sample includes approximately 250,000 distinct CDR3 sequences, 9.7% seen only once; the top ten take about 5.4%. The source is a human donor who donated a stem cell graft to a child with SCID. V and J are TRBV4-2 and TRBJ1-2; D may be TRBD1 (6 bases). Sequencing was performed on PBMCs from the stem cell graft donor, taken from the stem cell graft. Here the CDR3 reads CASSQERAGDYGYTF. CDR3 in DNA: TGTGCCAGCAGCCAAGAAAGGGCAGGGGACTATGGCTACACCTTC.